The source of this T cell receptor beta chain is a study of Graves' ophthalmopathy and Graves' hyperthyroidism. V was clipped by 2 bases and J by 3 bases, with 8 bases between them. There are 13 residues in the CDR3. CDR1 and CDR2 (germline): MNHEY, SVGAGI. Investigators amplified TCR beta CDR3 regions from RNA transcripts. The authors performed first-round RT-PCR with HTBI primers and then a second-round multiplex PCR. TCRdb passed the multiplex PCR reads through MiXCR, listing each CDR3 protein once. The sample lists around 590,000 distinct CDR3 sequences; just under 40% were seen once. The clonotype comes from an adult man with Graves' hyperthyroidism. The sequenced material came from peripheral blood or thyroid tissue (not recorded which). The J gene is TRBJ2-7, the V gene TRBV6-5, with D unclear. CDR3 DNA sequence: TGTGCCAGCAGTTACCGCCGTGGCTACGAGCAGTACTTC. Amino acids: CASSYRRGYEQYF.